This T cell receptor beta chain was recorded in a study of blood T cell repertoires in COVID-19. Study summary: The United States, Italy and Spain were the sources of the acute and convalescent COVID-19 samples. PBMCs, B-cell-depleted T cells, or T cells provided the cDNA or gDNA that made up the material.

In the authors' methods: Amplifying reference gene primers gave estimates of nucleated cell counts. The data were produced by immunoSEQ multiplex PCR, yet TCRdb's version contains in-frame clones alone and is incomplete. V and J calls and clone size are as listed in that table; D and trimming were resolved from the DNA. The profile shows 200,000 or so clones, approximately 85% of them singletons. The germline V gene has CDR1 SGHRS and CDR2 YFSETQ. The CDR3 has 17 amino acids. V gave up 6 bases and J gave up 3 bases; unmatched junction bases: 15. This chain uses TRBV5-1 with TRBJ2-1; 7 nucleotides agree with TRBD2. The sequencing sample was made of peripheral blood. The clonotype originates from a man in his sixties with acute or convalescent COVID-19. CDR3 coding DNA: TGCGCCAGCAATGTGCGTCGGCGGGGGAAGGGCTACAATGAGCAGTTCTTC. Its protein is CASNVRRRGKGYNEQFF. Variable domain in full (rest from reference TRBV5-1 and TRBJ2-1): KAGVTQTPRYLIKTRGQQVTLSCSPISGHRSVSWYQQTPGQGLQFLFEYFSETQRNKGNFPGRFSGRQFSNSRSEMNVSTLELGDSALYLCASNVRRRGKGYNEQFFGPGTRLTVL.